The 8 T cell receptor beta chains listed next were all sequenced from one sample in a study of T cells in Graves' hyperthyroidism and ophthalmopathy. Researchers took RNA transcripts and amplified the TCR beta CDR3 regions from them. The TCR CDR3 first-round RT-PCR relied on the HTBI primer set. TCRdb re-called the multiplex PCR reads with MiXCR, one entry per CDR3 protein. Of fewer than 900,000 distinct CDR3 sequences in the sample, less than 20% were seen once. Sequenced material: blood. Source of these receptors: a man aged 18 to 30 with Graves' hyperthyroidism.

This clonotype has at least ten counts. V is TRBV30 and J is TRBJ1-5; TRBD1 is a possible D gene (5 bases). Germline V gene lookup returns CDR1 GTSNPN and CDR2 SVGIG (reference sequence). This CDR3 has 15 amino acids. V lost 1 base to trimming and J lost 3 bases, with 13 bases between them. In nucleotides, the CDR3 is TGTGCCTGGAGTGAGTTCGGCAGGGACAATCAGCCCCAGCATTTT. It translates to CAWSEFGRDNQPQHF.

The V gene is TRBV7-9, the J gene TRBJ2-1; 10 bases are shared with TRBD1. The J segment lost 10 bases and the V segment lost 0 bases, leaving 12 bases of the junction unmatched. Germline-derived CDR1 and CDR2 are SEHNR and FQNEAQ (reference sequence). CDR3 length: 17 residues. CDR3 sequence reads: CASSLANDRGPFLEQFF. The CDR3 bases are TGTGCCAGCAGCTTAGCTAATGACAGGGGGCCTTTCTTAGAGCAGTTCTTC. The entire variable domain, with the rest obtained from reference TRBV7-9 and TRBJ2-1, is as follows: DTGVSQNPRHKITKRGQNVTFRCDPISEHNRLYWYRQTLGQGPEFLTYFQNEAQLEKSRLLSDRFSAERPKGSFSTLEIQRTEQGDSAMYLCASSLANDRGPFLEQFFGPGTRLTVL.

This sequence joins TRBV15 and TRBJ2-1, with D possibly matching TRBD1 (6 bases). Germline assignment: CDR1 LNHNV and CDR2 YYDKDF (reference sequence). Trimming cost V 2 bases and J 10 bases, with 9 bases left between them. The CDR3 runs to 12 residues. CDR3 DNA sequence: TGTGCCACCAGCAGACCGGGACACGAGCAGTTCTTC. Translated, it gives CATSRPGHEQFF.

The V and J genes are TRBV24-1 and TRBJ2-7; maybe TRBD2 (6 bases). Trimming took off 4 bases at V and 5 bases at J, with 14 bases between the two ends. The CDR3 spans 14 residues. Germline CDR1 KGHDR, CDR2 SFDVKD. CDR3 sequence: CATSERGRSHEQYF. The CDR3 nucleotides are TGTGCCACCAGTGAACGGGGGAGGTCCCACGAGCAGTACTTC.

Worth noting for this clonotype: A much larger clonotype is one base distant, so this may be a read error. This chain links TRBV28 with TRBJ2-2; TRBD2 is a possible D gene (6 bases). CDR3 size: 14 residues. Trimming took 5 bases from V and 3 from J, leaving 10 bases between them. CDR1 is MDHEN and CDR2 is SYDVKM in the germline V gene. The DNA of the CDR3 is TGTGCCAGCAGTCCGGCGGGACACACCGGGGAGCTGTTTTTT. This gives the protein CASSPAGHTGELFF.

In its sample, this clonotype was seen a few times. The gene calls are TRBV5-6 and TRBJ2-3; TRBD1 might be the D (5 bases). The CDR3 spans 13 residues. With 5 bases removed from V and 5 bases from J, the gap between germline ends came to 12 bases. In germline, CDR1 is SGHDT, CDR2 YYEEEE. This chain's CDR3 is CASRWGLQDTQYF. The CDR3 DNA sequence: TGTGCCAGCAGGTGGGGCCTCCAAGATACGCAGTATTTT.

DNA for the CDR3: TGCAGCGTTGAAGACGAGGGACTAGCGGATTCCTACGAGCAGTACTTC. Translating gives CSVEDEGLADSYEQYF. The gene calls are TRBV29-1 and TRBJ2-7; 11 bases are a match to TRBD2. This CDR3 spans 16 amino acids. Germline CDR1 is SQVTM and CDR2 is ANQGSEA. With 0 bases clipped from V and 1 base from J, the junction kept 5 bases outside the gene matches.

This clonotype was seen ten or more times. V is TRBV30 and J is TRBJ2-5, with TRBD1 as a possible D gene (6 bases). Trimming removed 0 bases at V and 2 bases at J, with 13 bases between. The germline V gene encodes CDR1 GTSNPN and CDR2 SVGIG (reference sequence). The CDR3 length is 15 residues. The chain's CDR3 is CAWSVLRTVQETQYF. The CDR3 region has the DNA TGTGCCTGGAGTGTACTAAGGACAGTACAAGAGACCCAGTACTTC.